Below are 9 T cell receptor beta chains sequenced from a single sample in a study of PD-1 blockade in classical Hodgkin lymphoma. With no exception, relapse followed autologous stem cell transplantation in all patients, and brentuximab vedotin exposure varied. The authors purified CD4+ T cells from thawed PBMCs by magnetic negative selection. Sequencing used immunoSEQ multiplex PCR; TCRdb keeps in-frame clones, though not all of them. This sample has roughly 7,700 clones, with roughly 90% found just once. The material sequenced was CD4+ T cells from blood, taken at baseline. All receptors derive from a human donor with classical Hodgkin lymphoma.

V usage is TRBV4-1 and J usage is TRBJ1-1, with no clear D. Trimming shortened V by 5 bases and J by 11 bases, and 15 bases separated the two germline ends. This CDR3 comprises 12 residues. The V gene's germline CDR1 is MGHRA and CDR2 YSYEKL. The DNA for the CDR3 is TGCGCCAGCAGCTTGGGAGTGACGCGTGCTTTCTTT. This sequence encodes CASSLGVTRAFF.

The chain employs TRBV18 and TRBJ2-7; 8 bases agree with TRBD1. Germline V CDR1 and CDR2: KGHSH, LQKENI. With 3 bases clipped from V and 5 bases from J, the junction kept 15 bases outside the gene matches. The CDR3 consists of 17 residues. The chain's CDR3 is CASSPPIWDRNSHEQYF. The CDR3 DNA reads TGTGCCAGCTCACCGCCTATCTGGGACAGGAATTCTCACGAGCAGTACTTC.

V usage is TRBV6-1 and J usage is TRBJ2-5; D is possibly TRBD2 (5 bases). Trimming took 6 bases from V and 4 from J, leaving 15 bases between them. This CDR3 spans 14 amino acids. Germline V gives CDR1 MNHNS, CDR2 SASEGT. DNA for the CDR3: TGTGCCAGCAGGAATCCGTCGGGGAGAGAGACCCAGTACTTC. This sequence encodes CASRNPSGRETQYF.

This chain links TRBV18 with TRBJ1-2; 12 bases agree with TRBD1. There are 17 residues in the CDR3. Per the germline V gene, CDR1 is KGHSH and CDR2 is LQKENI. Losses at the gene ends were 2 bases for V and 4 bases for J; bases not matched to a gene: 8. The CDR3 here is CASSPSGTGGVGYGYTF. For the CDR3, the DNA is TGTGCCAGCTCACCATCCGGGACAGGGGGCGTCGGCTATGGCTACACCTTC.

In this sample, this clone turned up a few times. The genes are TRBV18 and TRBJ2-7; 8 bases agree with TRBD1. Trimming removed 5 bases from V and 4 bases from J; junction bases left unmatched: 7. Germline V gene lookup returns CDR1 KGHSH and CDR2 LQKENI. The CDR3 spans 14 residues. The CDR3 DNA reads TGTGCCAGCTCATCTTCAGGGGGCAGGTACGAGCAGTACTTC. Encoded protein: CASSSSGGRYEQYF.

J is TRBJ2-7 and V is TRBV19, with 8 bases lining up with TRBD1. CDR3 length equals 14 residues. Per germline, CDR1 LNHDA and CDR2 SQIVND (reference sequence). The V segment lost 3 bases and the J segment 4 bases; nucleotides outside the gene matches: 5. The CDR3 coding sequence is TGTGCCAGTAGTATTTCCAGGGGGCGATACGAGCAGTACTTC. Translation: CASSISRGRYEQYF.

This chain links TRBV5-1 with TRBJ1-4, with D perhaps matching TRBD1 (6 bases). V was clipped by 1 base and J by 4 bases, with 8 bases between them. CDR3 size: 14 residues. Per germline, CDR1 SGHRS and CDR2 YFSETQ. The CDR3: CASSLLDSNEKLFF. CDR3 nucleotide sequence: TGCGCCAGCAGCTTGCTGGACAGTAATGAAAAACTGTTTTTT.

The J gene is TRBJ2-5, the V gene TRBV7-2, with D perhaps assigned TRBD1 or TRBD2 (6 bases each). The CDR3 length is 14 residues. Germline V gives CDR1 SGHTA, CDR2 FQGNSA. V lost 5 bases and J lost 1, with 11 bases in between. The CDR3 DNA is TGTGCCAGCAGCCCCGGAGGGGGCCAAGAGACCCAGTACTTC. This sequence encodes CASSPGGGQETQYF.

CDR3 sequence reads: CASNLGRPGETQYF. CDR3 nucleotide sequence: TGCGCCAGCAACCTAGGAAGACCTGGGGAGACCCAGTACTTC. V usage is TRBV5-1 and J usage is TRBJ2-5; D remains ambiguous. V was clipped by 6 bases and J by 5 bases, with 17 bases between them. The length of the CDR3 is 14 residues. Germline V lookup: CDR1 SGHRS, CDR2 YFSETQ.